This T cell receptor beta chain was sequenced in a study of cytomegalovirus exposure and HLA in healthy donors. Researchers ran the PCR with 60 Vbeta and 13 Jbeta primers. Repertoires were generated with immunoSEQ multiplex PCR, while TCRdb's copy carries only in-frame clones and drops some. The sample has about 160,000 clones; 55% to 70% are singletons. In germline, CDR1 is SGDLS, CDR2 YYNGEE. The CDR3 contains 15 residues. This clone was seen a few times. Its matching antigen is unknown. At one boundary the junction diverges from the germline segment, which might be a read error. Whole-study findings and limits: It was shown in a later analysis that HLA-associated TCR beta chains were more clonally expanded than other, equally common chains. Cytomegalovirus-associated TCR beta chains were listed, numbering roughly 150. In vitro testing confirmed a few CMV-associated chains as specific for CMV antigens.

Healthy individuals who donated bone marrow served as the donors. What was sequenced was PBMCs. This sequence joins TRBV9 and TRBJ1-5, with 8 bases fitting TRBD1. The TCR comes from a woman in her thirties or forties in good health and CMV-seropositive. The CDR3 DNA reads as TGTGCCAGCAGCGTGACAGGGGAGGAGGGTCAGCCCCAGAATTTT. Its translation is CASSVTGEEGQPQNF.